This TCR beta chain was captured in a study of cytomegalovirus exposure and HLA in healthy donors. Sequencing was performed with immunoSEQ multiplex PCR; in TCRdb, only in-frame clones are kept and a portion is missing. Counted here are 110,000 to 150,000 clones, more than 85% occurring once; the ten biggest clones make up under 0.8%. The ends were cut back, 5 bases at V and 0 bases at J, with 14 bases in the middle. The CDR3 consists of 15 residues. Germline CDR1 and CDR2: SGHTA and FQGNSA. The chain joins TRBV7-2 to TRBJ2-7; D is uncertain. The sequence was collected from a man between 18 and 29 years old in good health and CMV-seronegative. The sequenced sample consisted of PBMCs. The DNA of the CDR3 is TGTGCCAGCAGCCGCCGCGCGGCTATCTCCTACGAGCAGTACTTC. Residues: CASSRRAAISYEQYF. The full variable domain, in which reference TRBV7-2 and TRBJ2-7 provide the parts outside the CDR3, is GAGVSQSPSNKVTEKGKDVELRCDPISGHTALYWYRQSLGQGLEFLIYFQGNSAPDKSGLPSDRFSAERTGGSVSTLTIQRTQQEDSAVYLCASSRRAAISYEQYFGPGTRLTVT.